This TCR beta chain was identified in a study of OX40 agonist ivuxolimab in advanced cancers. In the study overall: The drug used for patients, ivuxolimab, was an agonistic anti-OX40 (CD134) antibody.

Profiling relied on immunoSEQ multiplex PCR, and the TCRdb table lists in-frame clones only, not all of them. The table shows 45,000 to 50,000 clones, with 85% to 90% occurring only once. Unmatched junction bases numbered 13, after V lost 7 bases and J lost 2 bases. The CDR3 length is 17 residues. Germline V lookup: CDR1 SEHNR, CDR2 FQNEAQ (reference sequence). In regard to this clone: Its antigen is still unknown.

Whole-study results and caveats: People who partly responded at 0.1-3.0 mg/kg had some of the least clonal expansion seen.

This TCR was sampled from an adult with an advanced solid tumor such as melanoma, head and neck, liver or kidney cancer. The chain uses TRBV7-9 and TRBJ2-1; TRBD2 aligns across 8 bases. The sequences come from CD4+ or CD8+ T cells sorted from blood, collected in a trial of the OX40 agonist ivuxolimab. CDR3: CASTPGHPGGAYNEQFF. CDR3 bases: TGTGCCAGCACCCCAGGTCACCCGGGGGGGGCCTACAATGAGCAGTTCTTC.